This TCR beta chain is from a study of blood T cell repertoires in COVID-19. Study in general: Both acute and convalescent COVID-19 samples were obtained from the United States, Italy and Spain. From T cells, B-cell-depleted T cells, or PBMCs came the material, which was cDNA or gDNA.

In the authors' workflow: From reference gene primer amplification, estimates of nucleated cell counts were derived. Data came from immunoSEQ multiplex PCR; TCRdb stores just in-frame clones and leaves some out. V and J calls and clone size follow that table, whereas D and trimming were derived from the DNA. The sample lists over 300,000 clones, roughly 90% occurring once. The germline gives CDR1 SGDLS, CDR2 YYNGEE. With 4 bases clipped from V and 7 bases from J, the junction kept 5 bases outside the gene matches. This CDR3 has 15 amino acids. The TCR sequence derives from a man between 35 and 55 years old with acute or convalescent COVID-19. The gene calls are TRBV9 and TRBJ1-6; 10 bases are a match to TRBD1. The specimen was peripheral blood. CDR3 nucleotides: TGTGCCAGCAGCCCGCGGGGACAGGGGAATTCACCCCTCCACTTT. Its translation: CASSPRGQGNSPLHF.